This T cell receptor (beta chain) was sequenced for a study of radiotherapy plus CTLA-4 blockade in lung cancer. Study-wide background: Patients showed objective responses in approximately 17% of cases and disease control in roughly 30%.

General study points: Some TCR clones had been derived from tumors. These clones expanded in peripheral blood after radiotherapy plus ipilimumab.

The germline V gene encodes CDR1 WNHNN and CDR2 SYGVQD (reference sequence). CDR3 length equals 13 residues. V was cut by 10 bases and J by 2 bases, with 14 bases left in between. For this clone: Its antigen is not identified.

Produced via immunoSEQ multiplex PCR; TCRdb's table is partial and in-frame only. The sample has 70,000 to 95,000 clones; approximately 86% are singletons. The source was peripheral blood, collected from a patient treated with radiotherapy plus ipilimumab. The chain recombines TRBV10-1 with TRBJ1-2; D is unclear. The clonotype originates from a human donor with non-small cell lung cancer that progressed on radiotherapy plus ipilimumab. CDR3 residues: CAKTPDRNYGYTF. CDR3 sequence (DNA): TGCGCCAAAACCCCCGATCGGAACTATGGCTACACCTTC.